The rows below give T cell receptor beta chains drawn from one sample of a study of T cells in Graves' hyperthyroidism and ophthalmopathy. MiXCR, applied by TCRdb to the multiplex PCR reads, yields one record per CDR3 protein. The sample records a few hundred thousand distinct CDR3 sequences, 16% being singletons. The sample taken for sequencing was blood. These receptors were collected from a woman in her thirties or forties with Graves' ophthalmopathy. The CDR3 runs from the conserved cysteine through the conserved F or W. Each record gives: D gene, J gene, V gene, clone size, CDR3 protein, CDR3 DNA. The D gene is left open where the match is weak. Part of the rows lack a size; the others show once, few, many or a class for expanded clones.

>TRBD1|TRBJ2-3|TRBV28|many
CASRSRQGRADTQYF
TGTGCCAGCAGAAGTAGACAGGGCCGGGCAGATACGCAGTATTTT
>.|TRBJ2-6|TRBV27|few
CASSPLISSGANVLTF
TGTGCCAGCAGTCCATTGATCTCCTCTGGGGCCAACGTCCTGACTTTC
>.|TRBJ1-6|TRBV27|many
CASSLYNRSPLHF
TGTGCCAGCAGTTTATATAACCGTTCACCCCTCCACTTT
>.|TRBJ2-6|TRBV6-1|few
CASSDRPPTGSGANVLTF
TGTGCCAGCAGTGACCGGCCCCCAACGGGGTCTGGGGCCAACGTCCTGACTTTC
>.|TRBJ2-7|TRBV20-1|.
CSARLQGHSYEQYF
TGCAGTGCTAGGTTGCAGGGGCACTCCTACGAGCAGTACTTC
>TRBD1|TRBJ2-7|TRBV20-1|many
CSATDRGDSEQYF
TGCAGTGCTACAGACAGGGGGGATAGCGAGCAGTACTTC
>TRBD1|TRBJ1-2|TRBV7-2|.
CASSSDRPLWGGYTF
TGTGCCAGCAGCTCGGACAGGCCTCTTTGGGGTGGTTACACCTTC
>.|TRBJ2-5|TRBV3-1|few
CASSVPRRGETQYF
TGTGCCAGCAGCGTTCCCCGAAGAGGGGAGACCCAGTACTTC
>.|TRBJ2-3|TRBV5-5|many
CASSGVRTDTDTQYF
TGTGCCAGCAGCGGAGTACGGACGGACACAGATACGCAGTATTTT
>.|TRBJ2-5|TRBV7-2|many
CASSSGHWGRETQYF
TGTGCCAGCAGCTCTGGGCACTGGGGGAGGGAGACCCAGTACTTC
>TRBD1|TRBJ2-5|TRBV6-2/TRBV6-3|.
CASSYESGTGHETQYF
TGTGCCAGCAGTTATGAGTCCGGGACAGGGCACGAGACCCAGTACTTC
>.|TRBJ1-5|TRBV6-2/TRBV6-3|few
CASSFSGWQPQHF
TGTGCCAGCAGTTTTTCAGGGTGGCAGCCCCAGCATTTT
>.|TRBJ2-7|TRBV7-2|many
CASRLQQGYEQYF
TGTGCCAGCAGACTCCAACAGGGCTACGAGCAGTACTTC
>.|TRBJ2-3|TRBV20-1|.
CSARDWGRVRVDTQYF
TGCAGTGCTAGAGATTGGGGAAGGGTAAGGGTGGATACGCAGTATTTT
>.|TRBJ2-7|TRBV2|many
CASSKGGVLYEQYF
TGTGCCAGCAGTAAGGGGGGGGTCCTCTACGAGCAGTACTTC
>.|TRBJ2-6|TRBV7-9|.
CASSPKRGSGANVLTF
TGTGCCAGCAGCCCCAAGAGAGGATCCGGGGCCAACGTCCTGACTTTC
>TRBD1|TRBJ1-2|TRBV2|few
CASRATGTAANYGYTF
TGTGCCAGCAGAGCGACCGGGACAGCGGCTAACTATGGCTACACCTTC